Listed here are 21 T cell receptor beta chains from one sample, sequenced in a study of blood T cell repertoires in COVID-19 (dated by TCRdb to 2018 to 2021). The library was made by the immunoSEQ multiplex PCR assay. Held by TCRdb, this immuneACCESS table contains in-frame sequences only and omits some clones. Under half of the omission traces to an unresolved V gene where checked; the cause of the rest is unknown. In all, the sample holds more than 95,000 clones, and roughly nine tenths of those were seen once. About 4% of the sample is in the top ten clones. The sample comprised peripheral blood. These receptors came from a woman aged 60-75 years with acute or convalescent COVID-19.

The gene calls are TRBV3-1 (or the pseudogene TRBV3-2) and TRBJ1-2; 8 nucleotides agree with TRBD1. The V gene's germline CDR1 is LGHDT and CDR2 YNNKEL (reference sequence). The CDR3 runs to 14 residues. V shed 5 bases, J shed 4 bases, and the junction held 6 bases outside the gene matches. The CDR3 DNA sequence: TGTGCCAGCAGCTCCGGGACAGGCCTCTATGGCTACACCTTC. It encodes CASSSGTGLYGYTF.

The V and J genes are TRBV9 and TRBJ2-1; TRBD2 matches 7 bases. V was pared by 0 bases and J by 2 bases, with 5 bases of the junction left unmatched. Per germline, CDR1 SGDLS and CDR2 YYNGEE. The length of the CDR3 is 16 residues. The CDR3 DNA is TGTGCCAGCAGCGTAGGGGCTAGCGGAACCTACAATGAGCAGTTCTTC. Protein sequence: CASSVGASGTYNEQFF. Together with reference TRBV9 and TRBJ2-1, the CDR3 gives the full variable domain: DSGVTQTPKHLITATGQRVTLRCSPRSGDLSVYWYQQSLDQGLQFLIQYYNGEERAKGNILERFSAQQFPDLHSELNLSSLELGDSALYFCASSVGASGTYNEQFFGPGTRLTVL.

This clone has only one observation. The chain employs TRBV6-5 and TRBJ2-5; D possibly corresponds to TRBD2 (6 bases). The CDR3 covers 14 residues. From germline, CDR1 is MNHEY and CDR2 SVGAGI. V lost 8 bases, J lost 9 bases, and 22 bases lay in between. The CDR3: CASVGVGGVEAQYF. The DNA for the CDR3 is TGTGCCAGCGTCGGGGTGGGGGGAGTGGAGGCCCAGTACTTC.

This chain links TRBV2 with TRBJ1-1; 7 bases match TRBD1. Germline assignment: CDR1 SNHLY and CDR2 FYNNEI. Losses at the gene ends were 4 bases for V and 0 bases for J; bases not matched to a gene: 2. The length of the CDR3 is 14 residues. The CDR3 loop is CASSGGQLNTEAFF. CDR3 bases: TGTGCCAGCAGTGGGGGACAGCTGAACACTGAAGCTTTCTTT.

The genes are TRBV28 and TRBJ1-5, with D tentatively TRBD1 (5 bases). V was shortened by 6 bases and J by 2 bases, with 11 bases between the two germline ends. Germline V lookup: CDR1 MDHEN, CDR2 SYDVKM. This CDR3 comprises 14 residues. This CDR3 reads CASRPGGGNQPQHF. The DNA for the CDR3 is TGTGCCAGCAGACCGGGGGGGGGCAATCAGCCCCAGCATTTT.

This rearrangement joins TRBV19 to TRBJ2-3; 10 positions agree with TRBD2. With V trimmed by 6 bases and J by 2 bases, 5 bases remained unmatched. The CDR3 extends over 15 amino acids. Per germline, CDR1 LNHDA and CDR2 SQIVND (reference sequence). The CDR3 nucleotides read TGTGCCAGTAGCCTTACTAGCGGGATCACAGATACGCAGTATTTT. Translation gives CASSLTSGITDTQYF.

The chain uses TRBV19 and TRBJ2-7, with 7 bases identical to TRBD1. The junction had 3 bases not matched to a gene; V was cut back by 0 bases and J by 1 base. CDR1 LNHDA and CDR2 SQIVND come from the germline V gene (reference sequence). The CDR3 spans 15 residues. This CDR3 reads CASSIETGVSYEQYF. The CDR3, as DNA: TGTGCCAGTAGTATAGAAACAGGGGTGTCCTACGAGCAGTACTTC.

The rearrangement joins TRBV5-8 to TRBJ1-2; weak D call: TRBD1 (5 bases). CDR1 is SGHTS and CDR2 is YDEGEE in the germline V gene. The CDR3 has 14 residues. V was shortened by 1 base and J by 2 bases, with 9 bases between the two germline ends. The CDR3 here is CASSLRQSNYGYTF. DNA of the CDR3: TGTGCCAGCAGCTTGAGACAGTCGAACTATGGCTACACCTTC.

The CDR3 loop reads CASSLIGQGDGYTF. CDR3 sequence (DNA): TGCGCCAGCAGCTTGATTGGTCAGGGCGATGGCTACACCTTC. The genes are TRBV5-1 and TRBJ1-2; a possible D gene is TRBD1 (5 bases). Germline lookup yields CDR1 SGHRS and CDR2 YFSETQ. Trimming left V 1 base short and J 6 bases short, with 13 bases between. The CDR3 totals 14 residues.

The gene calls are TRBV19 and TRBJ2-3, with D possibly TRBD1 on 6 matching bases. CDR1 is LNHDA and CDR2 is SQIVND in the germline V gene (reference sequence). Trimming removed 6 bases from V and 2 bases from J, with 12 bases in between. The CDR3 contains 14 residues. The CDR3 region has the DNA TGTGCCAGTAGCCTTTCAGGGGTCACAGATACGCAGTATTTT. The encoded protein is CASSLSGVTDTQYF.

The gene calls are TRBV10-1 and TRBJ2-4, with D maybe TRBD2 (6 bases). Per the germline V gene, CDR1 is WNHNN and CDR2 is SYGVQD (reference sequence). Trimming pared 3 bases from V and 0 bases from J, leaving 15 bases between. The CDR3 consists of 17 residues. The CDR3 protein is CASSEVTSRLAKNIQYF. The CDR3, as DNA: TGCGCCAGCAGTGAAGTAACTAGCAGGTTAGCCAAAAACATTCAGTACTTC.

The chain recombines TRBV7-6 with TRBJ2-1, with 8 bases matching TRBD2. The germline V gene has CDR1 SGHVS and CDR2 FNYEAQ. The CDR3 has 16 residues. Germline trimming cut 5 bases from V and 7 bases from J; bases unmatched to any gene: 13. The DNA of the CDR3 is TGTGCCAGCAGCCGACTTGCAGCGGGAGCGGGGAATGAGCAGTTCTTC. Protein sequence: CASSRLAAGAGNEQFF.

The rearrangement links TRBV5-4 to TRBJ2-3; no clear D gene. The V and J ends lost 7 bases and 1 base respectively, with 16 bases between them. Looked up from germline, CDR1 is SGHNT and CDR2 is YYREEE (reference sequence). This CDR3 has 15 residues. The CDR3 coding sequence is TGTGCCAGCGAGGTTTCCGGCAGTCGCACAGATACGCAGTATTTT. Translating it yields CASEVSGSRTDTQYF.

CDR3 in amino acids: CASSLSRQGGNQPQHF. The DNA for the CDR3 is TGTGCCAGCAGCTTATCAAGACAGGGGGGCAATCAGCCCCAGCATTTT. The chain has TRBV13 and TRBJ1-5; 9 nucleotides line up with TRBD1. The ends lost 2 bases at V and 2 bases at J; junction bases unmatched: 4. From germline, CDR1 is PRHDT and CDR2 FYEKMQ (reference sequence). This CDR3 spans 16 amino acids.

Only one count was recorded for this clone. The chain combines TRBV6-5 with TRBJ1-1; tentative D call: TRBD1 (5 bases). This CDR3 is 13 amino acids long. V was cut by 8 bases and J by 1 base, with 11 bases left in between. Germline-derived CDR1 and CDR2 are MNHEY and SVGAGI. The CDR3 bases are TGTGCCAGCGCGGGACGGGGGAACACTGAAGCTTTCTTT. Amino acid sequence: CASAGRGNTEAFF.

Here the CDR3 reads CASSLRQAYGYTF. CDR3 coding DNA: TGTGCCAGCAGCCTACGACAGGCCTATGGCTACACCTTC. The genes are TRBV7-2 and TRBJ1-2; D perhaps matches TRBD1 (6 bases). Trimming stripped 5 bases from V and 4 bases from J, with 11 bases between. Germline CDR1 SGHTA, CDR2 FQGNSA. This CDR3 comprises 13 residues.

This chain uses TRBV7-8 with TRBJ1-6; D is undetermined. CDR3 length: 15 residues. CDR1 is SGHVS, CDR2 FQNEAQ, per germline. The V end lost 5 bases, the J end lost 5 bases, and 13 bases lay between the germline ends. The CDR3 loop reads CASSTSTRNNSPLHF. The DNA for the CDR3 is TGTGCCAGCAGCACCTCGACACGAAATAATTCACCCCTCCACTTT.

V usage is TRBV19 and J usage is TRBJ1-3; 7 bases map to TRBD1. V was pared by 3 bases and J by 2 bases, with 4 bases of the junction left unmatched. This CDR3 contains 15 residues. Germline-derived CDR1 and CDR2 are LNHDA and SQIVND (reference sequence). The chain's CDR3 is CASSIDRVAGNTIYF. The CDR3 coding sequence is TGTGCCAGTAGTATCGACAGGGTAGCTGGAAACACCATATATTTT.

The genes are TRBV5-4 and TRBJ1-2, with D possibly TRBD1 on 6 matching bases. V lost 2 bases and J lost 5, with 13 bases in between. In germline, CDR1 is SGHNT, CDR2 YYREEE (reference sequence). There are 14 residues in the CDR3. The CDR3: CASSLSGDAYGYTF. CDR3 sequence (DNA): TGTGCCAGCAGCTTATCAGGGGACGCATATGGCTACACCTTC.

The gene calls are TRBV10-3 and TRBJ1-3; the match to TRBD1 covers 10 bases. This CDR3 has 15 residues. The trim removed 5 bases at V and 4 bases at J, leaving 5 bases unmatched. Germline CDR1 ENHRY, CDR2 SYGVKD. Here the CDR3 reads CAISSDRGRGNTIYF. CDR3 coding DNA: TGTGCCATCAGTTCCGACAGGGGGCGCGGAAACACCATATATTTT.

This chain joins TRBV21-1 and TRBJ1-6; TRBD1 is the table's D call, not checked against the DNA. TRBV21-1 is labeled a pseudogene. The CDR3 loop spans 16 amino acids. The CDR3 reads CASSKPSGQSNSPLHF. CDR3 in DNA: TGTGCCAGCAGCAAACCCTCGGGACAGTCCAATTCACCCCTCCACTTT.